Listed below are T cell receptor beta chains from one sample, sequenced in a study of blood T cell repertoires in COVID-19. The protocol was immunoSEQ multiplex PCR, while the TCRdb copy is restricted to in-frame clones and leaves out a portion. The data show 200,000 to 250,000 clones, with roughly 80% seen just once and approximately 3.2% held by the top ten. Material: peripheral blood. These receptors were obtained from a woman younger than 30 with acute or convalescent COVID-19. The CDR3 runs from the conserved cysteine through the conserved F or W. A D gene is named only where the DNA matches it firmly. Some rows mark clone size as missing; the rest say once, few, many or name a class of expanded clone.

V gene	clone size	D gene	J gene	CDR3 DNA	CDR3 protein
TRBV28	NA	TRBD1	TRBJ1-1	TGTGCCAGCAGCCTCCTGACAGGGACTGCTTTCTTT	CASSLLTGTAFF
TRBV28	NA	TRBD1	TRBJ1-2	TGTGCCAGCAGTTTAACAGGGGGCCCTAGGGGCTACACCTTC	CASSLTGGPRGYTF
TRBV7-9	NA	NA	TRBJ1-5	TGTGCCAGCAGCTCTACAGGGACTAGCAATCAGCCCCAGCATTTT	CASSSTGTSNQPQHF
TRBV28	NA	NA	TRBJ1-6	TGTGCCAGCAGTTTGGGCTCAGGGGTTAATTCACCCCTCCACTTT	CASSLGSGVNSPLHF
TRBV11-3	NA	TRBD1	TRBJ2-5	TGTGCCAGCAGCCTCGGACAGGGAGGCCAGCAAGAGACCCAGTACTTC	CASSLGQGGQQETQYF
TRBV6-5	NA	NA	TRBJ1-5	TGTGCCAGCACACCCGGGGGGTATAGCAATCAGCCCCAGCATTTT	CASTPGGYSNQPQHF
TRBV7-6	NA	TRBD2	TRBJ2-1	TGTGCCAGCAGCTTCCAAGGGACTAGCGGGGGCAATGAGCAGTTCTTC	CASSFQGTSGGNEQFF
TRBV29-1	NA	NA	TRBJ2-7	TGCAGCGTTGGGGTTCAGGGAAAGCAGTACTTC	CSVGVQGKQYF
TRBV6-2/TRBV6-3	NA	TRBD1	TRBJ2-7	TGTGCCAGCAGTAATACAGGGGTCACCTACGAGCAGTACTTC	CASSNTGVTYEQYF
TRBV27	NA	TRBD1	TRBJ2-7	TGTGCCAGCAGTTTAAGGCCGGGACAGGGCCAATTCTCCTACGAGCAGTACTTC	CASSLRPGQGQFSYEQYF
TRBV6-5	NA	TRBD1	TRBJ1-5	TGTGCCACAACGACAGGGAATGGCAATCAGCCCCAGCATTTT	CATTTGNGNQPQHF
TRBV4-3	NA	NA	TRBJ2-5	TGCGCCAGCAGCCATGACGGAGGGGAGACCCAGTACTTC	CASSHDGGETQYF
TRBV18	NA	TRBD2	TRBJ2-3	TGTGCCAGCTCACCCCCTGCCGGGACTAGCGAGACGCAGTATTTT	CASSPPAGTSETQYF
TRBV6-2/TRBV6-3	NA	NA	TRBJ2-3	TGTGCCAGCAGTTATTTCTTCGGAGCAAGCACAGATACGCAGTATTTT	CASSYFFGASTDTQYF
TRBV5-1	NA	TRBD1	TRBJ2-2	TGCGCCAGCAGGGACAGGGAGTCCACCGGGGAGCTGTTTTTT	CASRDRESTGELFF
TRBV5-6	NA	NA	TRBJ1-5	TGTGCCAGCAGCTGGAGCTTGGGTGGCAGCAATCAGCCCCAGCATTTT	CASSWSLGGSNQPQHF
TRBV11-2	NA	NA	TRBJ1-2	TGTGCCAGCAGCTTAGATCGGGGACACCTTTTTAACTATGGCTACACCTTC	CASSLDRGHLFNYGYTF
TRBV5-1	NA	NA	TRBJ2-7	TGCGCCAGCAGCTTCGGGGGAGCCAACTCCTACGAGCAGTACTTC	CASSFGGANSYEQYF
TRBV19	few	NA	TRBJ1-5	TGTGCCAGTACCCCGATCGGGGGGGCCTATCAGCCCCAGCATTTT	CASTPIGGAYQPQHF
TRBV11-1	many	TRBD2	TRBJ2-2	TGTGCCACGTCCTACTTAGCGGGAGCCGGCGGGGAGCTGTTTTTT	CATSYLAGAGGELFF
TRBV11-1	NA	TRBD1	TRBJ2-5	TGTGCCAGCAGCTCCGGGACAGGGGTCCAAGAGACCCAGTACTTC	CASSSGTGVQETQYF
TRBV5-1	NA	NA	TRBJ2-5	TGCGCCAGCAGCTTGGCCGAGGGGGAGGGCCGTGAGACCCAGTACTTC	CASSLAEGEGRETQYF
TRBV6-6	NA	NA	TRBJ2-7	TGTGCCAGCAGCTCGGGACTCTCCACCTCCTACGAGCAGTACTTC	CASSSGLSTSYEQYF
TRBV18	NA	TRBD1	TRBJ2-7	TGTGCCAGCTCACCAGCAGGGGGCCCCTCGTACGAGCAGTACTTC	CASSPAGGPSYEQYF
TRBV7-2	NA	TRBD2	TRBJ2-3	TGTGCCAGCAGCTTAAGAGCGGGAGTTACAGATACGCAGTATTTT	CASSLRAGVTDTQYF
TRBV5-1	NA	TRBD1	TRBJ1-6	TGCGCCAGCAGCTTGACAGGGGTGAATTCACCCCTCCACTTT	CASSLTGVNSPLHF
TRBV2	NA	TRBD2	TRBJ2-7	TGTGCCAGCATGTCACTAGCGGGAGTCTACGAGCAGTACTTC	CASMSLAGVYEQYF
TRBV3-1/TRBV3-2	NA	NA	TRBJ1-2	TGTGCCAGCAGCCAAGACTTGGCGGAAACCTATGGCTACACCTTC	CASSQDLAETYGYTF
TRBV4-3	NA	NA	TRBJ2-5	TGCGCCAGCAGCCAAGTCGAAACCCACCGGGAGACCCAGTACTTC	CASSQVETHRETQYF
TRBV3-1/TRBV3-2	NA	TRBD2	TRBJ2-7	TGTGCCAGCAGCCAGGGACTAGCGGGGCCGAGCTCCTACGAGCAGTACTTC	CASSQGLAGPSSYEQYF
TRBV9	NA	TRBD1	TRBJ1-6	TGTGCCAGCAGCGCCCCCGGGACAGAGAATTCACCCCTCCACTTT	CASSAPGTENSPLHF
TRBV7-2	NA	NA	TRBJ2-1	TGTGCCAGCAGCCGGCCAGAGGCAATGGGGTTCTTC	CASSRPEAMGFF
TRBV27	NA	NA	TRBJ1-1	TGTGCCAGCACCTCCCACCAGCGGGGCAGACCTTTCTTT	CASTSHQRGRPFF
TRBV28	once	NA	TRBJ1-5	TGTGCCAGCAGTTCACCCCTACAGGGCGACAATCAGCCCCAGCATTTT	CASSSPLQGDNQPQHF
TRBV2	NA	TRBD1	TRBJ1-2	TGTGCCAGCAGGGACAGGGGGAGGCAAGACTATGGCTACACCTTC	CASRDRGRQDYGYTF
TRBV6-2/TRBV6-3	few	TRBD2	TRBJ2-2	TGTGCCAGCAGTTACTCCCACCCGGGACTAGCGGATACAAGGAACACCGGGGAGCTGTTTTTT	CASSYSHPGLADTRNTGELFF
TRBV28	NA	NA	TRBJ1-1	TGTGCCAGCAGAGAGGTTTCAGGGTATGCTGAAGCTTTCTTT	CASREVSGYAEAFF
TRBV2	NA	TRBD1	TRBJ2-7	TGTGCCAGCAGGGGGACAGGACACGAGCAGTACTTC	CASRGTGHEQYF
TRBV4-3	NA	NA	TRBJ1-4	TGCGCCAGCAGCCAAGAAGTCAGGGTTAGGGAAAAACTGTTTTTT	CASSQEVRVREKLFF
TRBV3-1/TRBV3-2	NA	NA	TRBJ2-1	TGTGCCAGCAGCCAAGAATCCGCCTTAGCTGAGCAGTTCTTC	CASSQESALAEQFF
TRBV18	NA	TRBD2	TRBJ2-7	TGTGCCAGCTCACCGAATACCGGGACTAGCGGTTCCTACGAGCAGTACTTC	CASSPNTGTSGSYEQYF
TRBV6-5	NA	TRBD1	TRBJ1-5	TGTGCCAGCAGTCGACAGACAGGGAGCAATCAGCCCCAGCATTTT	CASSRQTGSNQPQHF
TRBV6-5	once	NA	TRBJ2-7	TGTGCCAGCAGTTACTATAGAGAACAGGGGGGGATCCAGTACTTC	CASSYYREQGGIQYF
TRBV10-3	NA	TRBD2	TRBJ2-7	TGTGCCATCTCAGCGGGAGAAATATACGAGCAGTACTTC	CAISAGEIYEQYF
TRBV4-3	once	TRBD2	TRBJ2-1	TGCGCCAGCAGCCAAGATCCCCGACTAGCGGGAGGGGATGAGCAGTTCTTC	CASSQDPRLAGGDEQFF
TRBV4-1	NA	NA	TRBJ2-5	TGCGCCAGCAGCCAGGTCCACCGGGAAACCGCCCAAGAGACCCAGTACTTC	CASSQVHRETAQETQYF
TRBV19	NA	NA	TRBJ2-3	TGTGCCAGTAGTATCGGGAGACGAGCTATAGATACGCAGTATTTT	CASSIGRRAIDTQYF
TRBV18	NA	TRBD2	TRBJ2-7	TGTGCCAGCTCACCCCGGTATAGCGGGAGCTCCTACGAGCAGTACTTC	CASSPRYSGSSYEQYF
TRBV3-1/TRBV3-2	NA	TRBD2	TRBJ2-7	TGTGCCAGCAGCGACCTGGGGGGGGGTACCCCCTACGAGCAGTACTTC	CASSDLGGGTPYEQYF
TRBV3-1/TRBV3-2	NA	TRBD2	TRBJ2-3	TGTGCCAGCAGCCAAGTGAGGGCTAGCGGACTCACAGATACGCAGTATTTT	CASSQVRASGLTDTQYF
TRBV28	NA	NA	TRBJ2-5	TGTGCCAGCAGTTTACGTCGGGGGGCGCGGGAGACCCAGTACTTC	CASSLRRGARETQYF
TRBV7-9	NA	NA	TRBJ2-1	TGTGCCAGCAGCTTAGAGACTAGACACAATGAGCAGTTCTTC	CASSLETRHNEQFF